These T cell receptor beta chains were read from a single sample in a study of blood T cell repertoires in COVID-19. Sequencing was performed with immunoSEQ multiplex PCR; in TCRdb, only in-frame clones are kept and a portion is missing. Here the sample spans some 230,000 clones, approximately 80% being singletons. The sample consisted of peripheral blood. The receptors were gathered from a woman between 50 and 59 years old with acute or convalescent COVID-19. The CDR3 runs from the conserved cysteine through the conserved F or W. A D gene is named only where the DNA matches it firmly. The size field is filled for only some rows; it gives once, few, many or a size class.

d_gene	abundance	v_gene	j_gene	CDR3nt	CDR3aa
TRBD1	-	TRBV27	TRBJ2-7	TGTGCCAGCAGCATACGGGACAGTAAGGACGAGCAGTACTTC	CASSIRDSKDEQYF
-	-	TRBV18	TRBJ1-4	TGTGCCAGCTCACCTTACCGTGGGGCAGCCGCAACTAATGAAAAACTGTTTTTT	CASSPYRGAAATNEKLFF
TRBD1	-	TRBV6-5	TRBJ1-1	TGTGCCAGCAGCCAGGGGGCTAGCACTGAAGCTTTCTTT	CASSQGASTEAFF
TRBD1	-	TRBV4-1	TRBJ1-5	TGCGCCAGCAGCCAAGAAGTAACAGGGGGCCTGCCCCAGCATTTT	CASSQEVTGGLPQHF
TRBD1	-	TRBV27	TRBJ2-3	TGTGCCAGCAGTTTCGGCAGGGGGCAACCAGCTCCCACAGATACGCAGTATTTT	CASSFGRGQPAPTDTQYF
TRBD2	-	TRBV5-1	TRBJ2-1	TGCGCCAGCAGCTTGGGACTAGCGGGGACCTACAATGAGCAGTTCTTC	CASSLGLAGTYNEQFF
TRBD2	-	TRBV5-3	TRBJ2-1	TGTGCCAGAAGCGGAAACACTAGCGGGAGTGGTAATGAGCAGTTCTTC	CARSGNTSGSGNEQFF
-	-	TRBV9	TRBJ2-3	TGTGCCAGCAGCGTCTCCCGGGGGATAGATACGCAGTATTTT	CASSVSRGIDTQYF
-	-	TRBV5-4	TRBJ2-7	TGTGCCAGCAGCTTGGGACAGAACTACGAGCAGTACTTC	CASSLGQNYEQYF
-	-	TRBV5-6	TRBJ2-3	TGTGCCAGCAGCTTAGGGGCGAGCACAGATACGCAGTATTTT	CASSLGASTDTQYF
-	once	TRBV6-5	TRBJ1-1	TGTGCCAGCAGGCCACAGCTGAACACTGAAGCTTTCTTT	CASRPQLNTEAFF
TRBD1	once	TRBV24-1	TRBJ2-1	TGTGCCACCAGTGATTTGGGGACAGGGTTTGAGCAGTTCTTC	CATSDLGTGFEQFF
-	-	TRBV7-8	TRBJ1-1	TGTGCCAGCAGCTTAGTCAACAGGGCACCTTTCTTT	CASSLVNRAPFF
TRBD1	-	TRBV19	TRBJ1-2	TGTGCCAGTAGTATGTCTGCAGGGGGCGACTATGGCTACACCTTC	CASSMSAGGDYGYTF
TRBD1	-	TRBV5-6	TRBJ1-6	TGTGCCAGCACCAGGGGGCACAGTTCACCCCTCCACTTT	CASTRGHSSPLHF
TRBD1	-	TRBV7-7	TRBJ2-5	TGTGCCAGCAGCTTAGGGATGACAGGGGGTCAAGAGACCCAGTACTTC	CASSLGMTGGQETQYF
TRBD1	-	TRBV6-1	TRBJ1-4	TGTGCCAGCAGTGTAAATTTGGGACAGGGCTCAACTAATGAAAAACTGTTTTTT	CASSVNLGQGSTNEKLFF
TRBD2	-	TRBV30	TRBJ2-5	TGTGCCTGGAGTGTAGAGCGGGGGCCGGGGGGGACCCAGTACTTC	CAWSVERGPGGTQYF
TRBD2	-	TRBV19	TRBJ2-5	TGTGCCAGTACAGCGGGGGTCCAAGAGACCCAGTACTTC	CASTAGVQETQYF
TRBD1	-	TRBV29-1	TRBJ2-7	TGCAGCGTTGGAGGACAGGGCTTATACGAGCAGTACTTC	CSVGGQGLYEQYF
-	once	TRBV5-4	TRBJ2-3	TGTGCCAGCAGCTTGAATGGAGGGAAAGATACGCAGTATTTT	CASSLNGGKDTQYF
TRBD1	-	TRBV28	TRBJ1-5	TGTGCCAGCATGTTATGGACAGGGGATGGCAATCAGCCCCAGCATTTT	CASMLWTGDGNQPQHF
-	-	TRBV3-1/TRBV3-2	TRBJ1-5	TGTGCCAGCAGCCAAGATTTGTCACAGGGTGGACAGCCCCAGCATTTT	CASSQDLSQGGQPQHF
-	-	TRBV30	TRBJ2-5	TGTGCCTGGAGTCGTGGGCCGGCGACCCAGTACTTC	CAWSRGPATQYF
-	-	TRBV5-1	TRBJ2-5	TGCGCCAGCAGACCGACAGTTGTCTTCCAAGAGACCCAGTACTTC	CASRPTVVFQETQYF
TRBD1	-	TRBV5-4	TRBJ2-7	TGTGCCAGCAGCCTACAGGGGGTAAACGAGCAGTACTTC	CASSLQGVNEQYF